The 28 T cell receptor beta chains presented below share a single source sample, sequenced in a study of blood T cells in healthy people across ages. It was with a sample-barcoded 5' primer and a J-beta primer mix that a second PCR of about 6 to 12 cycles was run. Each CDR3 protein is one row after TCRdb ran MiXCR on the 5' RACE reads. The sample holds 600,000 to 850,000 distinct CDR3 sequences, roughly 41% seen once. The sequenced sample was blood. Receptors were obtained from an older woman in good health.

This clonotype appeared many times. At one boundary the junction diverges from the germline segment, which might be a read error. This CDR3 is CASSSQGSSYEQYF. In nucleotides, the CDR3 is TGTGCCAGCAGCTCTCAGGGCTCCTCCTACGAGCAGTACTTC. The rearrangement links TRBV5-1 to TRBJ2-7, with D possibly being TRBD1 (5 bases). Per the germline V gene, CDR1 is SGHRS and CDR2 is YFSETQ. This CDR3 has 14 residues.

This clonotype was seen at least ten times. V and J are TRBV4-2 and TRBJ2-5; perhaps D is TRBD1 or TRBD2 (6 bases each). The V and J ends lost 4 bases and 5 bases respectively, with 23 bases between them. The CDR3 spans 17 residues. Germline CDR1 reads LGHNA; CDR2 reads YNFKEQ. The CDR3 nucleotides are TGTGCCAGCAGCCCACAACCTGGGACATCGGGGGACGAGACCCAGTACTTC. It specifies CASSPQPGTSGDETQYF.

V is TRBV5-1 and J is TRBJ1-1; 10 bases line up with TRBD1. V lost 4 bases, J lost 1 base, and 4 bases stayed unmatched. From germline, CDR1 is SGHRS and CDR2 YFSETQ. The length of the CDR3 is 15 residues. The CDR3: CASSPGQGENTEAFF. The CDR3, as DNA: TGCGCCAGCAGCCCTGGACAGGGGGAGAACACTGAAGCTTTCTTT.

The chain carries TRBV29-1 and TRBJ2-2, with a possible D match to TRBD1 (6 bases). This CDR3 comprises 13 residues. The V gene's germline CDR1 is SQVTM and CDR2 ANQGSEA. Trimming removed 7 bases from V and 2 bases from J, with 11 bases in between. The CDR3 sequence is CSGTTGNTGELFF. The CDR3 nucleotides read TGCAGCGGGACGACAGGAAACACCGGGGAGCTGTTTTTT.

J is TRBJ1-2 and V is TRBV12-3 or TRBV12-4; D remains unclear. The CDR3 sequence is 12 residues long. The V end lost 0 bases, the J end lost 8 bases, and 7 bases lay between the germline ends. The CDR3 DNA is TGTGCCAGCAGTTTAGCTTACGGAGGCTACACCTTC. Residues: CASSLAYGGYTF.

This chain joins TRBV20-1 and TRBJ2-1; 12 bases are shared with TRBD2. V shed 5 bases, J shed 0 bases, and the junction held 5 bases outside the gene matches. The CDR3 spans 16 residues. Germline V gene data show CDR1 as DFQATT and CDR2 as SNEGSKA (reference sequence). The CDR3 nucleotides read TGCAGTGCTCCGACTAGCGGGGGAAGCTCCTACAATGAGCAGTTCTTC. Its protein product is CSAPTSGGSSYNEQFF.

At least ten counts were recorded for this clonotype. The chain is built from TRBV9 and TRBJ2-1; D remains unclear. The V gene's germline CDR1 is SGDLS and CDR2 YYNGEE. V lost 0 bases to trimming and J lost 4 bases, with 5 bases between them. The CDR3 is 13 residues long. The CDR3: CASSVVSYNEQFF. The DNA for the CDR3 is TGTGCCAGCAGCGTAGTTTCATACAATGAGCAGTTCTTC.

CDR3: CSAFQTAGTGDLGTNSPLHF. The CDR3 coding sequence is TGCAGTGCCTTCCAAACGGCCGGGACAGGGGACCTTGGAACTAATTCACCCCTCCACTTT. This sequence joins TRBV20-1 and TRBJ1-6, with 10 nucleotides matching TRBD1. V gave up 6 bases and J gave up 6 bases; unmatched junction bases: 23. Germline CDR1 DFQATT, CDR2 SNEGSKA (reference sequence). The CDR3 extends over 20 amino acids.

The chain carries TRBV5-4 and TRBJ2-7; no reliable D call. Per germline, CDR1 SGHNT and CDR2 YYREEE (reference sequence). Trimming shortened V by 2 bases and J by 2 bases, and 8 bases separated the two germline ends. The length of the CDR3 is 13 residues. Here the CDR3 reads CASSFMNTYEQYF. CDR3 DNA sequence: TGTGCCAGCAGCTTTATGAATACCTACGAGCAGTACTTC.

On this clonotype itself: A much more abundant neighbour one base away suggests this may be a read error. This chain connects TRBV7-3 to TRBJ2-1; 8 bases line up with TRBD2. The last part of the DNA fits TRBJ2-7 better; the J call may be wrong. CDR1 and CDR2 from the germline V gene are SGHTA and FQGTGA. The CDR3 is 17 amino acids. CDR3 amino acids: CASSPSFQAGDDNEQYF. CDR3 sequence (DNA): TGTGCCAGCAGCCCCTCATTTCAAGCGGGAGACGACAATGAGCAGTACTTC.

The CDR3 DNA is TGTGCCACCAGCAGAGATCAGGGGGCGGTAGCAGGAGGCCTCGACAATGAGCAGTTCTTC. Its protein product is CATSRDQGAVAGGLDNEQFF. V usage is TRBV15 and J usage is TRBJ2-1; TRBD1 matches 8 bases. Germline V lookup: CDR1 LNHNV, CDR2 YYDKDF (reference sequence). The length of the CDR3 is 20 residues. The junction had 18 bases not matched to a gene; V was cut back by 0 bases and J by 5 bases.

The chain combines TRBV28 with TRBJ2-7; 7 bases align to TRBD2. Per germline, CDR1 MDHEN and CDR2 SYDVKM. The CDR3 extends over 16 amino acids. The V gene end was trimmed by 2 bases and the J gene end by 0 bases; junction bases not matched to a gene: 7. The CDR3 DNA sequence: TGTGCCAGCAGTTTAGCCCAGCGGGGACGCTCCTACGAGCAGTACTTC. This encodes CASSLAQRGRSYEQYF. Supplemented by reference TRBV28 and TRBJ2-7, the full variable domain reads DVKVTQSSRYLVKRTGEKVFLECVQDMDHENMFWYRQDPGLGLRLIYFSYDVKMKEKGDIPEGYSVSREKKERFSLILESASTNQTSMYLCASSLAQRGRSYEQYFGPGTRLTVT.

This clonotype was recorded many times. This chain links TRBV9 with TRBJ2-6, with D tentatively TRBD1 or TRBD2 (6 bases each). V was clipped by 1 base and J by 4 bases, with 21 bases between them. Germline V gives CDR1 SGDLS, CDR2 YYNGEE. The CDR3 has 19 amino acids. The CDR3 DNA sequence: TGTGCCAGCAGCGTAAGACCAACGGGGGCGCAATCCGGGGCCAACGTCCTGACTTTC. This gives the protein CASSVRPTGAQSGANVLTF.

Details on this clonotype: An end of the junction does not agree with germline; a read error may underlie this. V usage is TRBV7-2 and J usage is TRBJ2-3, with 8 bases matching TRBD2. Germline loops: CDR1 SGHTA, CDR2 FQGNSA. This CDR3 comprises 14 residues. The CDR3 nucleotides read TGTGCCAACAGCTTAGGTAGCGGGAACGGCGCGCAGTATTTT. The encoded protein is CANSLGSGNGAQYF.

The V and J genes are TRBV3-1 and TRBJ2-3; TRBD1 or TRBD2 may be the D gene (5 bases each). CDR1 and CDR2 (germline): LGHDT, YNNKEL (reference sequence). V lost 4 bases and J 3 bases, leaving 20 bases between the germline ends. The CDR3 runs to 17 residues. CDR3 sequence: CASSLVGGVIGTDTQYF. In DNA, the CDR3 is TGTGCCAGCAGCCTGGTTGGGGGAGTTATAGGAACAGATACGCAGTATTTT.

CDR3 nucleotides: TGCAGTGCTAGCCGTGACAGGAGCGGCTATGGCTACACCTTC. The encoded protein is CSASRDRSGYGYTF. This sequence joins TRBV20-1 and TRBJ1-2; D may be TRBD1 (6 bases). Deletions cut 3 bases from V and 4 bases from J, with 15 bases between. The germline gives CDR1 DFQATT, CDR2 SNEGSKA (reference sequence). The CDR3 has 14 amino acids.

In this sample, this clonotype turned up once. The chain has TRBV25-1 and TRBJ1-2, with D uncertain. CDR3 length: 14 amino acids. Trimming left V 3 bases short and J 7 bases short, with 15 bases between. In germline, CDR1 is MGHDK, CDR2 SYGVNS. DNA for the CDR3: TGTGCCAGCAGTGAGACGGGCGGGGTGAGTGGCTACACCTTC. This sequence encodes CASSETGGVSGYTF.

The chain uses TRBV5-1 and TRBJ2-4; weak D call: TRBD2 (6 bases). V was shortened by 3 bases and J by 0 bases, with 10 bases between the two germline ends. Germline lookup yields CDR1 SGHRS and CDR2 YFSETQ. This CDR3 is 15 amino acids long. As DNA, the CDR3 is TGCGCCAGCAGCTCGGGACTTGGAGCCAAAAACATTCAGTACTTC. Translated: CASSSGLGAKNIQYF. Variable domain in full (rest from reference TRBV5-1 and TRBJ2-4): KAGVTQTPRYLIKTRGQQVTLSCSPISGHRSVSWYQQTPGQGLQFLFEYFSETQRNKGNFPGRFSGRQFSNSRSEMNVSTLELGDSALYLCASSSGLGAKNIQYFGAGTRLSVL.

The chain combines TRBV2 with TRBJ2-5; TRBD1 might be the D (6 bases). CDR1 is SNHLY and CDR2 is FYNNEI in the germline V gene. The ends were cut back, 7 bases at V and 11 bases at J, with 17 bases in the middle. There are 12 residues in the CDR3. CDR3 region: CASTAGAEEQYF. The CDR3 nucleotides read TGTGCCAGCACGGCAGGGGCAGAGGAGCAGTACTTC.

The rearrangement uses TRBV20-1 and TRBJ2-5, with 7 bases matching TRBD2. Germline trimming cut 1 base from V and 4 bases from J; bases unmatched to any gene: 9. The germline gives CDR1 DFQATT, CDR2 SNEGSKA (reference sequence). CDR3 length equals 15 residues. The CDR3 DNA reads as TGCAGTGCTAGAGGAGGGGCAGGGAGGGGAGAGACCCAGTACTTC. It yields the protein CSARGGAGRGETQYF.

The chain uses TRBV5-1 and TRBJ2-3; 8 nucleotides align to TRBD2. The CDR3 is 15 amino acids. CDR1 and CDR2 from the germline V gene are SGHRS and YFSETQ. The trim removed 3 bases at V and 3 bases at J, leaving 6 bases unmatched. The CDR3 bases are TGCGCCAGCAGCTCGAGAGCGGGAGTGACAGATACGCAGTATTTT. Translated, it gives CASSSRAGVTDTQYF.

A few counts support this clonotype. The chain carries TRBV4-2 and TRBJ2-1; D assignment may be TRBD1 or TRBD2 (5 bases each). Germline lookup yields CDR1 LGHNA and CDR2 YNFKEQ. This CDR3 region has 15 residues. Between the trimmed V and J ends, which lost 0 bases and 2 bases, there was a span of 8 bases. The CDR3 DNA reads TGTGCCAGCAGCCAAGATCAGGGACCCTACAATGAGCAGTTCTTC. This translates into CASSQDQGPYNEQFF.

The chain employs TRBV7-9 and TRBJ2-1, with TRBD2 matching over 7 bases. The CDR3 covers 18 residues. With V trimmed by 7 bases and J by 0 bases, 15 bases remained unmatched. Looked up from germline, CDR1 is SEHNR and CDR2 is FQNEAQ (reference sequence). The CDR3 DNA follows: TGTGCCAGCACCGGACTCGGTGGAAGCGGGGACTCCTACAATGAGCAGTTCTTC. It specifies CASTGLGGSGDSYNEQFF.

This clonotype was counted a few times. The chain carries TRBV11-2 and TRBJ2-1; D not resolved. Trimming took 0 bases from V and 0 from J, leaving 9 bases between them. CDR3 length: 16 residues. Germline CDR1 and CDR2: SGHAT and FQNNGV. CDR3 in DNA: TGTGCCAGCAGCTTAGATTTCCCCCGCTCCTACAATGAGCAGTTCTTC. It specifies CASSLDFPRSYNEQFF.

As regards this clonotype: At one end, the junction sequence differs from germline, possibly due to a read error. V gene TRBV7-9 combines with J gene TRBJ2-1, with TRBD2 matching over 9 bases. Germline CDR1 and CDR2: SEHNR and FQNEAQ (reference sequence). The CDR3 covers 15 residues. CDR3 sequence: CASSIAGTSKNEQFF. In DNA, the CDR3 is TGTGCCAGCAGCATAGCCGGGACTAGCAAGAATGAGCAGTTCTTC.

This rearrangement joins TRBV7-9 to TRBJ2-5; D is perhaps TRBD1 (5 bases). This CDR3 has 11 residues. Between the trimmed V and J ends, which lost 1 base and 9 bases, there was a span of 6 bases. Germline CDR1 reads SEHNR; CDR2 reads FQNEAQ (reference sequence). The DNA for the CDR3 is TGTGCCAGCAGCTTAGAAGGGGCCCAGTACTTC. Translating it yields CASSLEGAQYF.

V and J are TRBV29-1 and TRBJ2-7; 7 nucleotides line up with TRBD1. V lost 7 bases and J lost 0; bases outside the gene matches: 21. CDR3 length: 18 amino acids. Per germline, CDR1 SQVTM and CDR2 ANQGSEA. Here the CDR3 reads CSALLMQYRDSGSYEQYF. CDR3 nucleotides: TGCAGCGCTCTACTTATGCAATACCGGGACAGTGGCTCCTACGAGCAGTACTTC.

There are many counts of this clonotype. The V and J genes are TRBV9 and TRBJ2-5; TRBD2 matches at 10 bases. The germline gives CDR1 SGDLS, CDR2 YYNGEE. V lost 4 bases to trimming and J lost 1 base; unmatched junction nucleotides: 7. This CDR3 has 16 residues. Here the CDR3 DNA reads TGTGCCAGCAGCCTCGGACTAGCGGAAGGCCAAGAGACCCAGTACTTC. It codes for CASSLGLAEGQETQYF. Together with reference TRBV9 and TRBJ2-5, the CDR3 gives the full variable domain: DSGVTQTPKHLITATGQRVTLRCSPRSGDLSVYWYQQSLDQGLQFLIQYYNGEERAKGNILERFSAQQFPDLHSELNLSSLELGDSALYFCASSLGLAEGQETQYFGPGTRLLVL.